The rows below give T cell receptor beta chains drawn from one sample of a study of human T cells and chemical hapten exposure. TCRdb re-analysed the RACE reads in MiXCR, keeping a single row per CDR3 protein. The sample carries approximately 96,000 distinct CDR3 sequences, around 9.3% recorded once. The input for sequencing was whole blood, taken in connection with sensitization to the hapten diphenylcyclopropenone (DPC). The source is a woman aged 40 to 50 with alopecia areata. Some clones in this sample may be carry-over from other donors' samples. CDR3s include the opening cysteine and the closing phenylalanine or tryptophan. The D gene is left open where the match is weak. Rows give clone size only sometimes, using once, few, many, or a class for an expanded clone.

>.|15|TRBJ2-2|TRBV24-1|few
CATSDPRDNYGELFF
TGTGCCACCAGTGATCCCCGGGACAACTACGGGGAGCTGTTTTTT
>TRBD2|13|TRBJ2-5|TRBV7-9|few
CASSSGGPETQYF
TGTGCCAGCAGCTCGGGAGGGCCGGAGACCCAGTACTTC
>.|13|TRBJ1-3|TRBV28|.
CASSSSVTGTIYF
TGTGCCAGCAGTTCCTCAGTTACCGGGACCATATATTTT
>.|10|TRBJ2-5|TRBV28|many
CASSLGTQYF
TGTGCCAGCAGTTTAGGGACCCAGTACTTC
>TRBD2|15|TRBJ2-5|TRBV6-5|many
CASSGGGLIQETQYF
TGTGCCAGCAGTGGGGGGGGACTAATCCAAGAGACCCAGTACTTC
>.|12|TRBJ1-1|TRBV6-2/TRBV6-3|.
CASSDQYTEAFF
TGTGCCAGCAGTGACCAGTACACTGAAGCTTTCTTT
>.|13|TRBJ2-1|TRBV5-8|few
CASSAEYSGERFF
TGTGCCAGCAGCGCCGAATACTCGGGGGAACGGTTCTTC
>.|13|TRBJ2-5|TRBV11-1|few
CASSLGFQETQYF
TGTGCCAGCAGCTTAGGATTTCAAGAGACCCAGTACTTC
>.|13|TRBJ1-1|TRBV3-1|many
CASSQEASRPAFF
TGTGCCAGCAGCCAAGAGGCCAGCCGGCCGGCTTTCTTT
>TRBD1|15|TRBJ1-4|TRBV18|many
CASSSRQGTNEKLFF
TGTGCCAGCTCATCCAGACAGGGAACTAATGAAAAACTGTTTTTT
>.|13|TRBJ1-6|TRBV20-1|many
CSAREQGSSPLHF
TGCAGTGCTAGAGAACAGGGAAGTTCACCCCTCCACTTT
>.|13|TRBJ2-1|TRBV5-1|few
CASSLGDYNEQFF
TGCGCCAGCAGCTTGGGGGACTACAATGAGCAGTTCTTC